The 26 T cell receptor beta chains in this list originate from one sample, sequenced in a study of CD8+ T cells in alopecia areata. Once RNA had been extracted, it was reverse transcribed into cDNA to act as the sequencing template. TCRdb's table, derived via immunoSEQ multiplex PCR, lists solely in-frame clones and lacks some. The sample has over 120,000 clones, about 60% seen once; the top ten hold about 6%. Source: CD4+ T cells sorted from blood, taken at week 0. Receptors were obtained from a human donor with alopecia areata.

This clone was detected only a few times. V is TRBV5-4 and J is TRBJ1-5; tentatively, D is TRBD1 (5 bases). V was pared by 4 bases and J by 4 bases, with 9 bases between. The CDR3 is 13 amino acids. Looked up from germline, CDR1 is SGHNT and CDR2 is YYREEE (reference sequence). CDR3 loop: CASSPDRNQPQHF. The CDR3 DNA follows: TGTGCCAGCAGCCCTGACAGAAATCAGCCCCAGCATTTT.

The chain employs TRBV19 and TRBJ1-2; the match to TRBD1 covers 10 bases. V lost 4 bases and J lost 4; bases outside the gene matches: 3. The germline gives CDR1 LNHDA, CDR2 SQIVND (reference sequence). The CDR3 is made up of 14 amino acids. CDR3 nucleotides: TGTGCCAGTAGTAGCCGGGACAGGGGCTATGGCTACACCTTC. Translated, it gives CASSSRDRGYGYTF.

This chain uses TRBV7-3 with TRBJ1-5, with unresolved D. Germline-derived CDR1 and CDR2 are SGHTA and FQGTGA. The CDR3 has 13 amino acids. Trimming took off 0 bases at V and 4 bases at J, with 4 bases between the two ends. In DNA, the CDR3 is TGTGCCAGCAGCTTAACGACTAATCAGCCCCAGCATTTT. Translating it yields CASSLTTNQPQHF.

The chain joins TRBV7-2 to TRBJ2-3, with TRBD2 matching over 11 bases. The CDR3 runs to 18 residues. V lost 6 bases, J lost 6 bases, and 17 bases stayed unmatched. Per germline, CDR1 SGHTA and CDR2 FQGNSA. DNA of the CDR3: TGTGCCAGCAGGCCCGCAGTTTTAGCGGGGGGGCCAATGGATACGCAGTATTTT. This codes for CASRPAVLAGGPMDTQYF.

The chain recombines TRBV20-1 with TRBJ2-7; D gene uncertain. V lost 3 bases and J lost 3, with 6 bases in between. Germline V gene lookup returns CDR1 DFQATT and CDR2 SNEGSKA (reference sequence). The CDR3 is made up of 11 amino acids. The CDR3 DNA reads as TGCAGTGCTAGCACTAACTACGAGCAGTACTTC. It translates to CSASTNYEQYF.

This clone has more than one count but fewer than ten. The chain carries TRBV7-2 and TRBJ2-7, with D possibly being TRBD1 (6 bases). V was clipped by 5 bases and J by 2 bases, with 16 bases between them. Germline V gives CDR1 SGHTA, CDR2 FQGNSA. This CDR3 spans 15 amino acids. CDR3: CASSLGDRRTYEQYF. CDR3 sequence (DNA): TGTGCCAGCAGCCTCGGAGACAGGCGGACCTACGAGCAGTACTTC.

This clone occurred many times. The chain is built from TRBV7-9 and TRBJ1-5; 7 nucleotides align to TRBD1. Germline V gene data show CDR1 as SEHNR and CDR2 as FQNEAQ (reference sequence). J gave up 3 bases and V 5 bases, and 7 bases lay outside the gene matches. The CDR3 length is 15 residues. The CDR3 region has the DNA TGTGCCAGCAGCCGTGGACAGGCACCCAATCAGCCCCAGCATTTT. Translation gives CASSRGQAPNQPQHF.

The CDR3 bases are TGTGCCAGCACGACAGGGCCCCGTGCCGGGGAGCTGTTTTTT. It yields the protein CASTTGPRAGELFF. The gene calls are TRBV2 and TRBJ2-2; 7 positions agree with TRBD1. Germline CDR1 reads SNHLY; CDR2 reads FYNNEI. V gave up 7 bases and J gave up 6 bases; unmatched junction bases: 8. The CDR3 is made up of 14 amino acids.

CDR3 nucleotide sequence: TGCAGCGTTGTTATTTGGGGACAGTTGGCGAACACCGGGGAGCTGTTTTTT. The encoded protein is CSVVIWGQLANTGELFF. This chain uses TRBV29-1 with TRBJ2-2; 7 bases agree with TRBD1. The junction had 11 bases not matched to a gene; V was cut back by 4 bases and J by 0 bases. Germline loops: CDR1 SQVTM, CDR2 ANQGSEA. This CDR3 comprises 17 residues.

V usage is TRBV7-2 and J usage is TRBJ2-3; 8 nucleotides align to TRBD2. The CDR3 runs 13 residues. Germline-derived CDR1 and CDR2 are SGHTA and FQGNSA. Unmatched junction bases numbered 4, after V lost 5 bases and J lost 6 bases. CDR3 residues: CASSPRGGDTQYF. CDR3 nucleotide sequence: TGTGCCAGCAGCCCCCGGGGGGGGGATACGCAGTATTTT.

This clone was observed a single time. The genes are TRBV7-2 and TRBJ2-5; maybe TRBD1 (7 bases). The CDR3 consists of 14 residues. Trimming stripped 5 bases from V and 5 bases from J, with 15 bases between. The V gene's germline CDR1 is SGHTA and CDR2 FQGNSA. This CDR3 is CASSAGQPRETQYF. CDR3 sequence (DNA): TGTGCCAGCAGCGCGGGACAGCCGAGGGAGACCCAGTACTTC.

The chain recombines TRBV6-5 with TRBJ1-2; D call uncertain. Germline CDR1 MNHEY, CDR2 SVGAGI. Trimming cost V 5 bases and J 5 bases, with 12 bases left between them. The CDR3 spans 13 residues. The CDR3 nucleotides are TGTGCCAGCAGTGCCCCCTCTGGTTATGGCTACACCTTC. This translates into CASSAPSGYGYTF.

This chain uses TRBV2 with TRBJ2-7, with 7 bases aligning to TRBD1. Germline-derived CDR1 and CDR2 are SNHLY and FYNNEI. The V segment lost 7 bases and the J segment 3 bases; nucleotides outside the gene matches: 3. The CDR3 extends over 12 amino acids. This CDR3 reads CASKGDSYEQYF. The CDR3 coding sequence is TGTGCCAGCAAGGGGGACAGCTACGAGCAGTACTTC.

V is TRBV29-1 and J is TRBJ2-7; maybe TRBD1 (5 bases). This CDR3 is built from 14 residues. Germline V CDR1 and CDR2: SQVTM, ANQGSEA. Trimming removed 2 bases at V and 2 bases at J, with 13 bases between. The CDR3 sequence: CSVEYVGQAYEQYF. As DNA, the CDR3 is TGCAGCGTTGAATACGTAGGACAAGCCTACGAGCAGTACTTC.

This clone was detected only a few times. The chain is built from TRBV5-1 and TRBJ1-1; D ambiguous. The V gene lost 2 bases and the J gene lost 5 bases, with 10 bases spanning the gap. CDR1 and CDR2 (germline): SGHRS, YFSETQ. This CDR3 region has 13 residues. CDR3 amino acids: CASSFGQHTEAFF. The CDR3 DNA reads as TGCGCCAGCAGCTTCGGGCAGCATACTGAAGCTTTCTTT.

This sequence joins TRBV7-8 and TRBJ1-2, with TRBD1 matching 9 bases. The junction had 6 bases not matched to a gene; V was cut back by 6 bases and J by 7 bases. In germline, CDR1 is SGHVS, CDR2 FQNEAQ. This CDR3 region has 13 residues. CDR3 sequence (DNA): TGTGCCAGCAGTCGGGACAGGGATAGTGGCTACACCTTC. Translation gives CASSRDRDSGYTF.

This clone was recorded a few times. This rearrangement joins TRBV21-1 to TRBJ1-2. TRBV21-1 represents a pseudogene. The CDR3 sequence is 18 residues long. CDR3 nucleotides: TGTGCCAGCAGCAAAGCCCAGTGGAGGGGGAACAGCCGATATGGCTACACCTTC. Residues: CASSKAQWRGNSRYGYTF.

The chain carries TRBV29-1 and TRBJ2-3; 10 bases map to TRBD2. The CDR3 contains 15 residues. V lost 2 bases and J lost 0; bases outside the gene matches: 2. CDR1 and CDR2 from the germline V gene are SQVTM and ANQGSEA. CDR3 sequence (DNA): TGCAGCGTTGAACTACTAGCGGGGAGCACAGATACGCAGTATTTT. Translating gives CSVELLAGSTDTQYF.

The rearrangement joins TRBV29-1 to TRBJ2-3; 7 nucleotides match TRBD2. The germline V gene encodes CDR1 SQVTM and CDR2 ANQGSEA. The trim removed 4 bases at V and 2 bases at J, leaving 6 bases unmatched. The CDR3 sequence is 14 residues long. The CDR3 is CSVARGGTTDTQYF. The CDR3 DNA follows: TGCAGCGTTGCCCGCGGGGGAACCACAGATACGCAGTATTTT.

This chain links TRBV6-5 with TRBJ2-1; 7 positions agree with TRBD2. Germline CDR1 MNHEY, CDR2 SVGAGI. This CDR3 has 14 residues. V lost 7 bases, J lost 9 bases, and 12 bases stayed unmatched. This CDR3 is CASIKNSGVGEQFF. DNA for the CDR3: TGTGCCAGCATCAAAAACAGCGGGGTCGGTGAGCAGTTCTTC.

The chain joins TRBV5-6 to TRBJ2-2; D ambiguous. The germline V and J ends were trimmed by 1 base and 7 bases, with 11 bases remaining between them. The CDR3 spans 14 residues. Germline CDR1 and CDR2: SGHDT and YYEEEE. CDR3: CASSLTFAGGELFF. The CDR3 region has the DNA TGTGCCAGCAGCTTGACCTTCGCTGGCGGGGAGCTGTTTTTT.

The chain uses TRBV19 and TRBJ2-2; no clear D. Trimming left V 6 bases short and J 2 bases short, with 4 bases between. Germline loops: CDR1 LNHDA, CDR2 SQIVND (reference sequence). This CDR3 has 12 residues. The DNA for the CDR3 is TGTGCCAGTAGCACCAACACCGGGGAGCTGTTTTTT. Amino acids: CASSTNTGELFF.

CDR3 protein: CASSPQGFDTQYF. The CDR3 DNA follows: TGTGCCAGCAGTCCACAGGGGTTTGATACGCAGTATTTT. The rearrangement links TRBV2 to TRBJ2-3; TRBD1 agrees at 7 bases. Germline assignment: CDR1 SNHLY and CDR2 FYNNEI. V dropped 5 bases and J dropped 6; count of bases not matched to a gene: 5. This CDR3 is built from 13 residues.

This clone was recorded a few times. The CDR3: CASSSGRQETQYF. CDR3 in DNA: TGCGCCAGCAGCTCAGGCAGGCAAGAGACCCAGTACTTC. This chain connects TRBV5-1 to TRBJ2-5; no reliable D call. This CDR3 has 13 residues. CDR1 is SGHRS and CDR2 is YFSETQ in the germline V gene. V lost 3 bases, J lost 2 bases, and 8 bases lay in between.

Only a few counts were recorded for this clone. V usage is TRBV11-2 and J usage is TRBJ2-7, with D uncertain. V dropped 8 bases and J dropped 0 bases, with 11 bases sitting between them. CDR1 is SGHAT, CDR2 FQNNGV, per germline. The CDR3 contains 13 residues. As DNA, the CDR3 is TGTGCCAGCCGCAAGGTGAGCTCCTACGAGCAGTACTTC. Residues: CASRKVSSYEQYF.

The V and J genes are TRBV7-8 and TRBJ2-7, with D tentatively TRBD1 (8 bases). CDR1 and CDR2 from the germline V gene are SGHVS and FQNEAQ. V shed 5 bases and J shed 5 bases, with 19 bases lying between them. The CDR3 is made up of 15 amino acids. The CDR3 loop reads CASSPRGGQVHEQYF. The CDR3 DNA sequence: TGTGCCAGCAGCCCTAGGGGGGGACAGGTTCACGAGCAGTACTTC.